Described below is a single TCR beta chain sequence and its context. Its antigen is still unknown. This record belongs to a study of cytomegalovirus exposure and HLA in healthy donors. Study information: Among roughly 180 million T cells, an earlier analysis found roughly 110 million unique TCR beta sequences. Findings and caveats of the study: Most of the TCR beta V segments (in an earlier analysis) were productive either about 87% or about 30% of the time.

The ends were cut back, 5 bases at V and 4 bases at J, with 11 bases in the middle. Germline-derived CDR1 and CDR2 are SGHTA and FQGNSA. This CDR3 has 13 residues. Primers for the PCR totalled 60 Vbeta and 13 Jbeta. Here immunoSEQ multiplex PCR was the method, and the copy in TCRdb shows in-frame clones only, minus some. This repertoire shows around 150,000 clones, 76% found once; its top ten account for approximately 2%. The TCR was taken from a woman in her thirties or forties in good health and CMV-seronegative. V and J are TRBV7-2 and TRBJ1-2; no clear D gene. The source material was PBMCs. CDR3 loop: CASSPPGSYGYTF. The DNA for the CDR3 is TGTGCCAGCAGCCCCCCGGGGTCCTATGGCTACACCTTC.